The rows below give T cell receptor beta chains drawn from one sample of a study of cytomegalovirus exposure and HLA in healthy donors. The protocol was immunoSEQ multiplex PCR, while the TCRdb copy is restricted to in-frame clones and leaves out a portion. The data hold approximately 120,000 clones, with 76% observed a single time. The specimen sequenced was PBMCs. These receptors were taken from a man aged 50-60 years in good health and CMV-seronegative. The conserved cysteine and the conserved F or W are not part of the CDR3 here. Fields, in order: V gene, J gene, CDR3 protein.

v_call: TRBV30; j_call: TRBJ2-2; cdr3_aa: AWSAGTSGGGNTGELF
v_call: TRBV19; j_call: TRBJ2-3; cdr3_aa: ASSISRGWDTQY
v_call: TRBV5-6; j_call: TRBJ2-1; cdr3_aa: ASSTLAGGSSSEQF
v_call: TRBV10-3; j_call: TRBJ1-5; cdr3_aa: AISELAGQPQH
v_call: TRBV5-1; j_call: TRBJ2-7; cdr3_aa: ASSLDTTYEQY
v_call: TRBV19; j_call: TRBJ2-1; cdr3_aa: ASTPDREGYNEQF
v_call: TRBV7-2; j_call: TRBJ1-2; cdr3_aa: ASSPGTVGYGYT
v_call: TRBV7-6; j_call: TRBJ2-7; cdr3_aa: ASSWGQAYEQY
v_call: TRBV15; j_call: TRBJ2-3; cdr3_aa: ATSRDPAGGGTDTQY
v_call: TRBV5-1; j_call: TRBJ1-1; cdr3_aa: ASSLVPGSDTEAF
v_call: TRBV2; j_call: TRBJ2-7; cdr3_aa: ASAQSGGSYEQY
v_call: TRBV30; j_call: TRBJ2-7; cdr3_aa: AWSVPGTASYEQY
v_call: TRBV18; j_call: TRBJ2-2; cdr3_aa: ASSTGQANTGELF
v_call: TRBV10-3; j_call: TRBJ1-1; cdr3_aa: AISESGRLNTEAF
v_call: TRBV7-2; j_call: TRBJ1-5; cdr3_aa: ASSQNTDGQPQH
v_call: TRBV6-5; j_call: TRBJ1-6; cdr3_aa: ASNYSGTVDSPLH
v_call: TRBV5-1; j_call: TRBJ2-5; cdr3_aa: ASSLQETQY
v_call: TRBV2; j_call: TRBJ2-6; cdr3_aa: ASSRDSSSGANVLT
v_call: TRBV5-4; j_call: TRBJ2-2; cdr3_aa: ASSLGRGTPTGELF
v_call: TRBV12-1; j_call: TRBJ2-7; cdr3_aa: ASSPGTVNYEQY
v_call: TRBV5-1; j_call: TRBJ2-1; cdr3_aa: ASSLGTSGLNNEQF
v_call: TRBV27; j_call: TRBJ2-1; cdr3_aa: ASRSGLNNEQF
v_call: TRBV4-2; j_call: TRBJ2-5; cdr3_aa: ASSQVLAGEETQY
v_call: TRBV7-2; j_call: TRBJ2-7; cdr3_aa: ASSSPVLNEQY
v_call: TRBV11-2; j_call: TRBJ2-1; cdr3_aa: ASSFSTGGGWF
v_call: TRBV10-3; j_call: TRBJ2-2; cdr3_aa: ATSRTGDTGELF
v_call: TRBV21-1; j_call: TRBJ1-5; cdr3_aa: ASWPPGHLSNQPQH
v_call: TRBV6-1; j_call: TRBJ2-3; cdr3_aa: ASSIGQGEDTQY
v_call: TRBV10-2; j_call: TRBJ2-1; cdr3_aa: ASSTVLNEQF